This T cell receptor (beta chain) came from a study of blood T cell repertoires in COVID-19. Study summary: From the United States, Italy and Spain came samples of acute and convalescent COVID-19. From T cells, B-cell-depleted T cells, or PBMCs came the material, which was cDNA or gDNA.

In the authors' workflow: Estimation of nucleated cell counts relied on the amplification of reference gene primers. Some clones are missing from TCRdb's copy, which holds only in-frame ones; the method was immunoSEQ multiplex PCR. V, J and clone size are those of that table, while D and trimming were read from the DNA. This sample has about 31,000 clones, with about 90% found just once. V was shortened by 5 bases and J by 5 bases, with 9 bases between the two germline ends. CDR1 and CDR2 (germline): SNHLY, FYNNEI. CDR3 length equals 13 residues. The sample was peripheral blood. The chain joins TRBV2 to TRBJ2-2, with D possibly matching TRBD2 (5 bases). The TCR was taken from a human donor in a cohort sampled during active COVID-19. CDR3 loop: CASSILATGELFF. In DNA form, the CDR3 reads TGTGCCAGCAGTATTCTAGCTACCGGGGAGCTGTTTTTT. The whole variable domain, remainder taken from reference TRBV2 and TRBJ2-2, is EPEVTQTPSHQVTQMGQEVILRCVPISNHLYFYWYRQILGQKVEFLVSFYNNEISEKSEIFDDQFSVERPDGSNFTLKIRSTKLEDSAMYFCASSILATGELFFGEGSRLTVL.